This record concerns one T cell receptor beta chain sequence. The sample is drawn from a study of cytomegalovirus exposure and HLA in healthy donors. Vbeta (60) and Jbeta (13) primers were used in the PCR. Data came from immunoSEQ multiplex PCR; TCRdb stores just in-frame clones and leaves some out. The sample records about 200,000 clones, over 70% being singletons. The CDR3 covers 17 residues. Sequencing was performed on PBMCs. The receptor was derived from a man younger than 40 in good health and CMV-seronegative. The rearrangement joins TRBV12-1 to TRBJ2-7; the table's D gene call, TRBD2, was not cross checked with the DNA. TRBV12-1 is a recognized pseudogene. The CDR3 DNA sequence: TGTGCCAGCTGCGGCCTAGCGGGAGATCCGGGTACCCACGAGCAGTACTTC. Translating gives CASCGLAGDPGTHEQYF.